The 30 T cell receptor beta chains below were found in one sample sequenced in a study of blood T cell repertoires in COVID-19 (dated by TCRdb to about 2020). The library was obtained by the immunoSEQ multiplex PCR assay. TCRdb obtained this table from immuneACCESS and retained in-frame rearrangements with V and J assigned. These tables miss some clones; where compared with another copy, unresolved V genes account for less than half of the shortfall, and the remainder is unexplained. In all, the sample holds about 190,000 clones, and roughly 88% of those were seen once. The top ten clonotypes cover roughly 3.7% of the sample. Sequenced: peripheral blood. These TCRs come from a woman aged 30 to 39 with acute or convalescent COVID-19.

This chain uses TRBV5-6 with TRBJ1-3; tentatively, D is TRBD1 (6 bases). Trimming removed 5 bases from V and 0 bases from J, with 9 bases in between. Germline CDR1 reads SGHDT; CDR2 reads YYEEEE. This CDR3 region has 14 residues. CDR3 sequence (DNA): TGTGCCAGCAGGACAGGACTCTCTGGAAACACCATATATTTT. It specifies CASRTGLSGNTIYF.

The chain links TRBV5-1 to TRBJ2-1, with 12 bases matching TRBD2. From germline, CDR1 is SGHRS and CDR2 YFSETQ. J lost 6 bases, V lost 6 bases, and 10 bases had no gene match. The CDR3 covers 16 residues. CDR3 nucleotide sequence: TGCGCCAGCAATAATCCCCCGGGACTAGCGGGCAATGAGCAGTTCTTC. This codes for CASNNPPGLAGNEQFF.

CDR3 residues: CASSPYSGSWTDTQYF. The CDR3 DNA reads TGTGCCAGCAGCCCATATAGCGGGAGTTGGACAGATACGCAGTATTTT. The chain employs TRBV5-5 and TRBJ2-3; 9 bases line up with TRBD2. Trimming cost V 4 bases and J 3 bases; bases outside gene matches: 9. The germline V gene encodes CDR1 SGHKS and CDR2 YYEKEE (reference sequence). This CDR3 has 16 amino acids.

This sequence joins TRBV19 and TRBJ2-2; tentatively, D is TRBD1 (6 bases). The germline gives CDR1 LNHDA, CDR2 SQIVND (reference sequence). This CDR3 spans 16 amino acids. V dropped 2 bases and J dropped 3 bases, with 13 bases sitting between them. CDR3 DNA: TGTGCCAGTAGTATACCTACGGGACAACACACCGGGGAGCTGTTTTTT. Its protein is CASSIPTGQHTGELFF.

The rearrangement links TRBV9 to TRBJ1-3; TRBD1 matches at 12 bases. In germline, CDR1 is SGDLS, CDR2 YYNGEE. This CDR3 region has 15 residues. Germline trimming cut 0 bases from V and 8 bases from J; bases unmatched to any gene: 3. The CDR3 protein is CASSVAGQGADTIYF. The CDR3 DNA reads TGTGCCAGCAGCGTAGCGGGACAGGGGGCTGACACCATATATTTT.

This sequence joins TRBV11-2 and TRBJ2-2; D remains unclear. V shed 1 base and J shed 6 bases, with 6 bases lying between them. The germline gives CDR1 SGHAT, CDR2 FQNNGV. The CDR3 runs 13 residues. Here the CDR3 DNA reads TGTGCCAGCAGCTTAGCGGGTGCCGGGGAGCTGTTTTTT. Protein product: CASSLAGAGELFF.

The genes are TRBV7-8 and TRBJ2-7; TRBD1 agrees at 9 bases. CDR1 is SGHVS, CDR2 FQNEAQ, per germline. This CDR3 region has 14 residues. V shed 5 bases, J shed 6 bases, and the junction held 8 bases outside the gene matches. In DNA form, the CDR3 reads TGTGCCAGCAGCGTCCGGGACAGGGTACGCGAGCAGTACTTC. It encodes CASSVRDRVREQYF.

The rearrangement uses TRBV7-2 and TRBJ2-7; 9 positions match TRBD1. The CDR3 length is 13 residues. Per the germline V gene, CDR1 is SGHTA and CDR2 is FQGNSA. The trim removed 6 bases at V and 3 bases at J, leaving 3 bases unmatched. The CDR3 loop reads CASRRTGVYEQYF. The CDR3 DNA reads TGTGCCAGCAGGCGGACAGGGGTCTACGAGCAGTACTTC.

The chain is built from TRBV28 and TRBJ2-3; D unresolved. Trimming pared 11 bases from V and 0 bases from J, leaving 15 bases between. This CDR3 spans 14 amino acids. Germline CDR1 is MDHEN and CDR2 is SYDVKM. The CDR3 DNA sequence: TGTGCCTCCGCGAGTTGGTCTAGCACAGATACGCAGTATTTT. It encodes CASASWSSTDTQYF.

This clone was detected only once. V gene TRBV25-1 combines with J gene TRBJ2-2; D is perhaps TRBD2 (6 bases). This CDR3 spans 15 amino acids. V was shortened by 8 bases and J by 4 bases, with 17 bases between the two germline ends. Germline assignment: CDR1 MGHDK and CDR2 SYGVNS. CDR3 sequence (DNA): TGTGCCAGCGAAGGGGACTTTAAAGGCACCGGGGAGCTGTTTTTT. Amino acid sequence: CASEGDFKGTGELFF.

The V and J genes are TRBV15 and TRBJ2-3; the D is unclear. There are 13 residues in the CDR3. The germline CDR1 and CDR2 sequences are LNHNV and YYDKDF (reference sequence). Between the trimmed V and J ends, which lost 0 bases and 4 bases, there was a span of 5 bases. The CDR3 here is CATSRDPSDTQYF. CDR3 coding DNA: TGTGCCACCAGCAGAGATCCATCAGATACGCAGTATTTT.

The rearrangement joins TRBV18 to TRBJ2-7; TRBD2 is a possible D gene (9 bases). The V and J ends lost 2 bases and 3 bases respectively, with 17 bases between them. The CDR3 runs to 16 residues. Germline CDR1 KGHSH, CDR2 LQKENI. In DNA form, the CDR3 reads TGTGCCAGCTCACCAGGGGCTAGCGGGACAGGCTACGAGCAGTACTTC. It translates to CASSPGASGTGYEQYF.

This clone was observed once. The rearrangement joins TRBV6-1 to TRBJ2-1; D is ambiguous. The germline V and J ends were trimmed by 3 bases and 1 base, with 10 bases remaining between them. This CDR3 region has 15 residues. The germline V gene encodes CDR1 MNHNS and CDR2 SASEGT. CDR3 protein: CASSDGGTSYNEQFF. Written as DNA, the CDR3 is TGTGCCAGCAGTGATGGCGGTACGTCCTACAATGAGCAGTTCTTC.

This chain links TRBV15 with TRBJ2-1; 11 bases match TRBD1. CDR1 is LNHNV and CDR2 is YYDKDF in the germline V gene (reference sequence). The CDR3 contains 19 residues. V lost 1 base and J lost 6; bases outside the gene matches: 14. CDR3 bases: TGTGCCACCAGCAGAGGGTCCTCAAGTGGGACAGGGGGTCCCAATGAGCAGTTCTTC. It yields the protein CATSRGSSSGTGGPNEQFF.

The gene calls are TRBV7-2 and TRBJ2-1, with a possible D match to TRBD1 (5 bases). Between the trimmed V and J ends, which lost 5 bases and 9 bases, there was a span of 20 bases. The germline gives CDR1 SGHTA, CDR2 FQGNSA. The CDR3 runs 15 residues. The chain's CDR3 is CASSPRQTLTVEQFF. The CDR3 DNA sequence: TGTGCCAGCAGCCCGAGACAGACTCTTACGGTTGAGCAGTTCTTC.

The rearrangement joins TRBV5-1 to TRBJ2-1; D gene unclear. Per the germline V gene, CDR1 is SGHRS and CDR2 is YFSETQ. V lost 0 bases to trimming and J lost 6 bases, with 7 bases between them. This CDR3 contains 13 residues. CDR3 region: CASSLGPPNEQFF. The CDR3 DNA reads TGCGCCAGCAGCTTGGGGCCCCCCAATGAGCAGTTCTTC.

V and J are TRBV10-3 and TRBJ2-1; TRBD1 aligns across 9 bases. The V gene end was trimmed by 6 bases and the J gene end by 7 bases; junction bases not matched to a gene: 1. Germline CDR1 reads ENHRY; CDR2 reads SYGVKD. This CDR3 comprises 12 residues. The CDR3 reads CAIRGTGNEQFF. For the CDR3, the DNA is TGTGCCATCAGGGGGACAGGGAATGAGCAGTTCTTC.

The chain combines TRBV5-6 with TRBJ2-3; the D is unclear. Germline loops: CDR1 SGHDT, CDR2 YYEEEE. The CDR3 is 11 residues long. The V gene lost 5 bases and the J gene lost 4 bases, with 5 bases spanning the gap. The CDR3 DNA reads TGTGCCAGCAGATTAGCAGATACGCAGTATTTT. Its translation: CASRLADTQYF.

CDR3 loop: CATSRGGYGTDTQYF. CDR3 bases: TGTGCCACCAGCAGAGGGGGCTACGGTACAGATACGCAGTATTTT. The chain uses TRBV15 and TRBJ2-3; TRBD1 might be the D (5 bases). V was clipped by 1 base and J by 3 bases, with 11 bases between them. The CDR3 consists of 15 residues. CDR1 and CDR2 from the germline V gene are LNHNV and YYDKDF (reference sequence).

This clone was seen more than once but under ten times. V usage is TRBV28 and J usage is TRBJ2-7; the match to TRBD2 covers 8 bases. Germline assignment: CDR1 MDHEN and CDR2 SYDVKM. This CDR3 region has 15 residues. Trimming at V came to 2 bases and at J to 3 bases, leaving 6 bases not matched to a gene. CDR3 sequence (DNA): TGTGCCAGCAGTTTACCGACTAGCGTCCACTACGAGCAGTACTTC. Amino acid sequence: CASSLPTSVHYEQYF.

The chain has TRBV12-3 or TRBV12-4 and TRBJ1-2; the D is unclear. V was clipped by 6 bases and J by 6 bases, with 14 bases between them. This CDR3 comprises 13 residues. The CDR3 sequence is CASSLGGLHGYTF. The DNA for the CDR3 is TGTGCCAGCAGCCTGGGAGGGTTACATGGCTACACCTTC.

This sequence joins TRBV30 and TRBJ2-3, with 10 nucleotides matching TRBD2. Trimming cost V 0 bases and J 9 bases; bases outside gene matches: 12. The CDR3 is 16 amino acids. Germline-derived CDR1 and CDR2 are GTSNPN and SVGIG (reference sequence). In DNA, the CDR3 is TGTGCCTGGAGTGTACCAAGCGGGAGGGCCCTCTGGACGCAGTATTTT. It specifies CAWSVPSGRALWTQYF.

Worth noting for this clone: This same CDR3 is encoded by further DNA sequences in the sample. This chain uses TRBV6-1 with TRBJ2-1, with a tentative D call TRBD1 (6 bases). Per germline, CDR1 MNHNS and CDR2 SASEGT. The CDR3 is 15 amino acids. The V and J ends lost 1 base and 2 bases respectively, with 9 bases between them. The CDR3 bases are TGTGCCAGCAGTGAAGGGGGGACAACCTACAATGAGCAGTTCTTC. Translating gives CASSEGGTTYNEQFF.

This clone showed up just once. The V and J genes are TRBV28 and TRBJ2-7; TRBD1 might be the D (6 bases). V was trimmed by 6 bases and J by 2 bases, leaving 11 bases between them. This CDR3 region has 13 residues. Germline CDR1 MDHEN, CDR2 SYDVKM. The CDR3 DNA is TGTGCCAGCAGAAAGGACAGTCCCTACGAGCAGTACTTC. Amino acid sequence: CASRKDSPYEQYF.

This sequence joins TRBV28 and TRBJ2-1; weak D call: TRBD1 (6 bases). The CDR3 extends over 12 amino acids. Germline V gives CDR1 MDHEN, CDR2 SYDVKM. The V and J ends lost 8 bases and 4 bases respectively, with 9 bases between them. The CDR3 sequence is CASGTLYNEQFF. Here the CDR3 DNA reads TGTGCCAGCGGGACACTATACAATGAGCAGTTCTTC.

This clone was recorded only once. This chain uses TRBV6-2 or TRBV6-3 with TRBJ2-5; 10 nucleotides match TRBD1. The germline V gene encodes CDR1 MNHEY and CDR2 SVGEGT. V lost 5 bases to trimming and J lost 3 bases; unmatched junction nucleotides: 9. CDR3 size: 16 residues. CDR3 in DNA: TGTGCCAGCAGTCTTTCCCCGGGACAGGGGAAAGAGACCCAGTACTTC. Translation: CASSLSPGQGKETQYF.

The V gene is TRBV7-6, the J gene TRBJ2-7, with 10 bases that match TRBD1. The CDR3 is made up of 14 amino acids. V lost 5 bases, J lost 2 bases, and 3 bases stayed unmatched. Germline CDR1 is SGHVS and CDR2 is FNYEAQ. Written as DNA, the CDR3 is TGTGCCAGCAGCCCCGGGACAGGGGCCTACGAGCAGTACTTC. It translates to CASSPGTGAYEQYF.

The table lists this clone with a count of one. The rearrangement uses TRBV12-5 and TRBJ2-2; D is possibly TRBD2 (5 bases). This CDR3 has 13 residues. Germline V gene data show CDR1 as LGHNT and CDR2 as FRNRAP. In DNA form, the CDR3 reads TGTGCAGAGCGGATGTACTCCTCCGGGGAGCTGTTTTTT. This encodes CAERMYSSGELFF.

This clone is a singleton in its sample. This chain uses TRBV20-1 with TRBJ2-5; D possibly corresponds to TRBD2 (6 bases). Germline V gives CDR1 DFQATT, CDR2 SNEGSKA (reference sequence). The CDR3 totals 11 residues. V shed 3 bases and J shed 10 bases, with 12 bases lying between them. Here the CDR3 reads CSASGARDQYF. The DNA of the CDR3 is TGCAGTGCTAGTGGGGCGCGGGACCAGTACTTC.

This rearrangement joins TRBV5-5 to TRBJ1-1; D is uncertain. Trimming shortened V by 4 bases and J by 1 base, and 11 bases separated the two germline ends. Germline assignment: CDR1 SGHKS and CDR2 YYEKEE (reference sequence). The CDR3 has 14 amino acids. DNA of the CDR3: TGTGCCAGCAGCGCGGTTGACGGGAACACTGAAGCTTTCTTT. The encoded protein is CASSAVDGNTEAFF.